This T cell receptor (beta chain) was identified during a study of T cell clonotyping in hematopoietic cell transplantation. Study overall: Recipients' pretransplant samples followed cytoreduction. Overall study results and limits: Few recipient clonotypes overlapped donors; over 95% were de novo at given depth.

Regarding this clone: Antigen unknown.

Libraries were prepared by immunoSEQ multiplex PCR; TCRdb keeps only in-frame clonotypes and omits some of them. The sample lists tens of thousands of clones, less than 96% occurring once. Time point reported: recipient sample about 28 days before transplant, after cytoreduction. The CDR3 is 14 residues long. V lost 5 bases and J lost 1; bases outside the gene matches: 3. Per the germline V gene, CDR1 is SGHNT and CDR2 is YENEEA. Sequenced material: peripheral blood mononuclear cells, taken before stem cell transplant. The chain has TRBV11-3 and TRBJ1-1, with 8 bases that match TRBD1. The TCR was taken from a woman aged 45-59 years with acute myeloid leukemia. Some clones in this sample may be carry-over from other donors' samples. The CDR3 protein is CASSHRGANTEAFF. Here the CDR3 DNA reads TGTGCCAGCAGCCACAGGGGGGCGAACACTGAAGCTTTCTTT.